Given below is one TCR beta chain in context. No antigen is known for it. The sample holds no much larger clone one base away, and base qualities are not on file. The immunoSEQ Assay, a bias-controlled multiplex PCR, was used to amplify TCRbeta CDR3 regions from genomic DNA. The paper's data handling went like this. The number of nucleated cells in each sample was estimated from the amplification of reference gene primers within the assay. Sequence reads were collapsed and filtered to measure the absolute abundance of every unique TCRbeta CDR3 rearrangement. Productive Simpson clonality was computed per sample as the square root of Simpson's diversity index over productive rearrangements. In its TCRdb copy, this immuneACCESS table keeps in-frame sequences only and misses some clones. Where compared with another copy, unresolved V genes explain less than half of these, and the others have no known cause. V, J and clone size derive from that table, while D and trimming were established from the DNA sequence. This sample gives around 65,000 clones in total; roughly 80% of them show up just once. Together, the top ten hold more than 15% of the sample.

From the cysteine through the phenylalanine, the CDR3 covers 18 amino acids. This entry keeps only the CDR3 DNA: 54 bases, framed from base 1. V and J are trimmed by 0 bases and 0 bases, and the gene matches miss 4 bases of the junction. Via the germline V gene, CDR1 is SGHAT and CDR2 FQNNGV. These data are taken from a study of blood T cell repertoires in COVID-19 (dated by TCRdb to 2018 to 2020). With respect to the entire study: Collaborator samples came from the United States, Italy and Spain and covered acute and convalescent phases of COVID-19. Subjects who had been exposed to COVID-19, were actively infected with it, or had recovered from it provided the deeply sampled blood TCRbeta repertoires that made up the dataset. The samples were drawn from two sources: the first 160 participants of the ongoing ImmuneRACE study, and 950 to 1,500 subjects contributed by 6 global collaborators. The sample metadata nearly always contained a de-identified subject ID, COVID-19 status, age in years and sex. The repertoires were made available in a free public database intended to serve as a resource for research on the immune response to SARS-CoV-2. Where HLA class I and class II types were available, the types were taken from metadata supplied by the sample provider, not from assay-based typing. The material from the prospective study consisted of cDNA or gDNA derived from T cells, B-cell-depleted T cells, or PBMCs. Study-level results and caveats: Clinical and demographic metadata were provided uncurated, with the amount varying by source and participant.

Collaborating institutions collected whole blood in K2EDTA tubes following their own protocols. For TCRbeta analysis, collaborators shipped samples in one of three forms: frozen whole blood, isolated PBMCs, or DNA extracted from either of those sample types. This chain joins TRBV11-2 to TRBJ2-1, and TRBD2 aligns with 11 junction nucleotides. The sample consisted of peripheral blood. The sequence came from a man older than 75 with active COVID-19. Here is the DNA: TGTGCCAGCAGCTTAGAGGCTAGCGGGGGGCACTCCTACAATGAGCAGTTCTTC. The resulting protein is CASSLEASGGHSYNEQFF.